This T cell receptor beta chain was documented in a study of cytomegalovirus exposure and HLA in healthy donors. 13 Jbeta primers and 60 Vbeta primers were used for the PCR. The assay was immunoSEQ multiplex PCR, and TCRdb's table has in-frame clones only and misses some. This table has 110,000 to 150,000 clones, around 80% appearing once. There are 17 residues in the CDR3. Trimming removed 4 bases from V and 5 bases from J; junction bases left unmatched: 13. Germline V gene data show CDR1 as SGDLS and CDR2 as YYNGEE. The V gene is TRBV9, the J gene TRBJ2-2; 8 bases map to TRBD2. Input material: PBMCs. This clonotype originated in a female donor in good health and CMV-seronegative. As DNA, the CDR3 is TGTGCCAGCAGCATAATCCCGGGACTAGGATCTACCGGGGAGCTGTTTTTT. Its protein is CASSIIPGLGSTGELFF.